This T cell receptor (beta chain) was identified during a study of T-cell reconstitution after alpha-beta-depleted transplantation in children (dated by TCRdb to 2015 to 2016). Study-wide context: Using TCR repertoire profiling, the study quantitatively followed how T-cell immune reconstitution unfolded in children after TCRalphabeta/CD19-depleted allogeneic hematopoietic cell transplantation. Overall study outcomes, separate from this receptor: The frequencies of hyperexpanded clones fell over the following months, and after one year, T-cell counts and TCRbeta diversity were mostly attributed to newly produced T cells. Apparently early alphabetaT-cell count recovery about two months after transplant reportedly relied on only several hundred rapidly expanded clones derived from non-depleted graft cells. In some patients, the high TCRbeta diversity seen at day 60 was put down to recipient T cells and intrathymic progenitors that had survived conditioning.

What the treatment or condition label conveys for this sample: allogeneic hematopoietic cell transplantation with graft depleted of TCRalphabeta T cells and CD19 B cells. Transplant recipients were children who received TCRalphabeta/CD19-depleted allogeneic hematopoietic cell grafts. V sheds 3 bases and J sheds 5 bases, leaving 11 bases between their ends. From the cysteine through the phenylalanine, the CDR3 covers 14 amino acids. Solely the CDR3 DNA is kept, with 42 bases framed from the first base. In its sample, this clonotype was seen many times. The antigen this receptor binds is unknown. One base away there is no much larger clone; base qualities are not given. Library creation used PCR. These reads were obtained on an Illumina HiSeq 2500. TCR libraries were prepared with molecular barcoding, using unique molecular identifiers to normalize TCRbeta repertoire quantification. Using fastp at Q25 and MiXCR, TCRdb reprocessed the public reads and kept productive beta chains. One record per CDR3 amino acid sequence lists the most common genes and DNA. Here the sample has around 180,000 distinct CDR3 sequences; more than 9.5% occur a single time. Less than 15% of the sample is in the top ten clones.

The rearranged segments are TRBV12-3 or TRBV12-4 and TRBJ2-1; the D gene could be TRBD1 or TRBD2, each one agreeing over 5 bases. The clonotype comes from a boy younger than 10 with acute myeloid leukemia, due to receive a stem cell transplant. The input for sequencing was PBMCs, taken before TCRalphabeta/CD19-depleted stem cell transplant. The nucleotides are TGTGCCAGCAGTTTGAATCAGGGAGACAATGAGCAGTTCTTC. Translated, it gives CASSLNQGDNEQFF.